This T cell receptor beta chain emerged from a study of OX40 agonist ivuxolimab in advanced cancers. Notes on the research overall: Ivuxolimab was a fully human IgG2 agonistic monoclonal antibody targeting the costimulatory receptor OX40 (CD134). Partial responses were achieved by three dose-escalation patients, of whom one had hepatocellular carcinoma and two had cutaneous melanoma. Among the approximately 54 dose-escalation patients, about 19 had hepatocellular carcinoma, 15 or so melanoma, 9 renal cell carcinoma and 9 head and neck cancer. Intravenous ivuxolimab was administered to patients every 2 weeks at six dose levels: 0.01, 0.1, 0.3, 1.5, 3 and 10 mg/kg. Peripheral TCRbeta sequencing aimed to test whether ivuxolimab altered TCR sequence diversity and caused clonal T-cell expansion. The dose-escalation cohort was over 70% male with a mean age of 60 years, ranging from roughly 23 to 79. Prior anti-PD-1, anti-PD-L1 or anti-CTLA-4 therapy was permitted, and checkpoint inhibitors had been received by roughly two fifths of dose-escalation patients. The paper reports the monotherapy dose-escalation portion (N = 52 patients) of the phase I ivuxolimab trial.

The trial excluded patients who had a history of autoimmune disease or were on systemic immunosuppression. Peripheral blood for TCR sequencing was collected from all dose cohorts at baseline, on cycle 4 day 1, and on cycle 7 day 1. The samples were drawn from a first-in-human, open-label, multicenter phase I dose-escalation trial of ivuxolimab. Adults with locally advanced or metastatic melanoma, renal cell carcinoma, hepatocellular carcinoma or head and neck squamous cell carcinoma were enrolled in the trial. Before TCR sequencing, CD4+ and CD8+ T cells were separately sorted from peripheral blood. What the authors observed across the whole study: Clonal expansion of both CD4+ and CD8+ blood T cells was observed from baseline to week 6 at doses 0.1 to 3.0 mg/kg. After ivuxolimab, CD8+ T cells had more expanded clones than CD4+ T cells on average. In the 0.1-3.0 mg/kg groups, partial responders were among the patients with the lowest normalized peripheral clonal expansion, particularly in CD8+ T cells. Low levels of normalized T-cell clonal expansion were also seen in some patients who did not respond. The antigen specificity of the clonally expanded peripheral T cells was not determined.

On this clone itself: Its antigen is still unknown. Base quality data are lacking; no much larger clone is found one base away.

Genomic DNA was isolated from the sorted cells so that the TCRbeta CDR3 region could be sequenced. The immunoSEQ Assay was used to sequence the TCRbeta CDR3 regions. TCRdb obtained this table from immuneACCESS and retained in-frame rearrangements with V and J assigned. These tables miss some clones; where compared with another copy, unresolved V genes account for less than half of the shortfall, and the remainder is unexplained. The sample yields 75,000 to 95,000 clones; more than 80% were counted once. The ten most abundant clones make up 10% of the sample. The source is an adult with an advanced solid tumor such as melanoma, head and neck, liver or kidney cancer. Here the sequenced sample was CD4+ or CD8+ T cells sorted from blood, taken in a trial of the OX40 agonist ivuxolimab.

The sequence in DNA is TGCAGTGCTAGCGACAGCTACGAGCAGTACTTC. This encodes CSASDSYEQYF. The sequence joins TRBV20-1 to TRBJ2-7; the best D guess is TRBD1, with 5 bases matching. Between the V and J ends, shortened by 3 bases and 3 bases respectively, the junction contains 6 bases. Looking up the germline V gene (reference sequence) yields CDR1 DFQATT and CDR2 SNEGSKA. From cysteine to phenylalanine, the CDR3 is 11 amino acids long. The entry retains the CDR3 DNA only, 33 bases that are in frame from base 1.